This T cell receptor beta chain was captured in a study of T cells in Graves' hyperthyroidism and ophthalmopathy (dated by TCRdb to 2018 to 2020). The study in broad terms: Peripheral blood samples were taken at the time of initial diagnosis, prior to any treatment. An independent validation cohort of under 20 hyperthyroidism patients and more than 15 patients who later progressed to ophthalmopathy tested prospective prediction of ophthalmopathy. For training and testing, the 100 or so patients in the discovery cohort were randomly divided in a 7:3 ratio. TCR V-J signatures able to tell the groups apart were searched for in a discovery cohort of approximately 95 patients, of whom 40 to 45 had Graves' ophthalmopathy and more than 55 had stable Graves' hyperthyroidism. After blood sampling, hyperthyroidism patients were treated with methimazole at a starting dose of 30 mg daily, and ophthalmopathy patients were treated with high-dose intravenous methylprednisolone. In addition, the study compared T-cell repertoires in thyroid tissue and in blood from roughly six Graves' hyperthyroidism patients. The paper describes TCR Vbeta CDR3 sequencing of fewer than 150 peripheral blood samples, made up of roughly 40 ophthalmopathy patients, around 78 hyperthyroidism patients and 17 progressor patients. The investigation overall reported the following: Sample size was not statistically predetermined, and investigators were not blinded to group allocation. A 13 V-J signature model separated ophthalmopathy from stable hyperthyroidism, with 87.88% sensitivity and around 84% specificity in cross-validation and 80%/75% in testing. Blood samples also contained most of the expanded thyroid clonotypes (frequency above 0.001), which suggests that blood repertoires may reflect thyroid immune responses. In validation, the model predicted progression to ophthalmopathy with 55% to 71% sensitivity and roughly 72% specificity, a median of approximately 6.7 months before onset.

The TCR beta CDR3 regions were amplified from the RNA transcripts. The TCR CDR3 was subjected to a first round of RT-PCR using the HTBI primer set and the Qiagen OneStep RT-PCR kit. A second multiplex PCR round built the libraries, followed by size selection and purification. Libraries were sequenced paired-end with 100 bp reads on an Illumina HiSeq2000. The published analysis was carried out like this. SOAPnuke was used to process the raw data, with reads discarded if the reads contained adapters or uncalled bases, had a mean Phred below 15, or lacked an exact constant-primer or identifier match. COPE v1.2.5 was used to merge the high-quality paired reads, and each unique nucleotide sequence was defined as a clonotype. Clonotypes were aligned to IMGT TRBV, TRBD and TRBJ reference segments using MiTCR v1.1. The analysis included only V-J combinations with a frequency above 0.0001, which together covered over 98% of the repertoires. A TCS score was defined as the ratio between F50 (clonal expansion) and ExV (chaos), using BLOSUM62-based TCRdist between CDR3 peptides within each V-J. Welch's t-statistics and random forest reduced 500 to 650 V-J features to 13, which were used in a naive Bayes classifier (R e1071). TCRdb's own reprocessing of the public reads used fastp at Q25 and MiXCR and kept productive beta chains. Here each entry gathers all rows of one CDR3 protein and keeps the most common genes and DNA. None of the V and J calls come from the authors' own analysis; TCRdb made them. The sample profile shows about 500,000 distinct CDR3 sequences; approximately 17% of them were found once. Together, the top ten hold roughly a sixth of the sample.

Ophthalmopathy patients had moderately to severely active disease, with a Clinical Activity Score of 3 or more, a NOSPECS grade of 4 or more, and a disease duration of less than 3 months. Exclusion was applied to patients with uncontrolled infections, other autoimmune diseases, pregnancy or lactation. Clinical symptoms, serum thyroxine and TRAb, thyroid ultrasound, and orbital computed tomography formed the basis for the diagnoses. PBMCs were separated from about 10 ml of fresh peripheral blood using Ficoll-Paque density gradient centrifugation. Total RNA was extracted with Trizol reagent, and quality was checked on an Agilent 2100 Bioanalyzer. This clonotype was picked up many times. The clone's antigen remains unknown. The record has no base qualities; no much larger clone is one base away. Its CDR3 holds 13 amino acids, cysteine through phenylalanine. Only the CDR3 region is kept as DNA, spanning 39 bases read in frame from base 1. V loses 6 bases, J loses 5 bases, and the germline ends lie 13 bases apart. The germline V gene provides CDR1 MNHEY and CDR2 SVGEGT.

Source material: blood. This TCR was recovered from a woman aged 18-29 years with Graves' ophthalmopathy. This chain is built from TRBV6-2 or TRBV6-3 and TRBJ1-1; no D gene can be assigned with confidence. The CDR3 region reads CASRKAVGTEAFF. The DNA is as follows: TGTGCCAGCAGGAAAGCAGTCGGTACTGAAGCTTTCTTT.